This T cell receptor (beta chain) emerged from a study of CD8 T cells in ankylosing spondylitis. This clonotype was observed a handful of times. This CDR3 is built from 13 residues. Germline V gene data show CDR1 as SGDLS and CDR2 as YYNGEE. V lost 2 bases and J lost 2, with 6 bases in between. TCRdb analysed the 5' RACE reads with MiXCR anew, one entry per CDR3 protein. Of about 360,000 distinct CDR3 sequences listed, roughly 20% are singletons. The chain combines TRBV9 with TRBJ2-3; unclear D gene. Sequenced input: blood, either unsorted or a sorted T cell fraction (not recorded which). The origin of this receptor is a male donor with ankylosing spondylitis or in good health (not recorded which). CDR3 loop: CASSVFHTDTQYF. In DNA form, the CDR3 reads TGTGCCAGCAGCGTTTTCCACACAGATACGCAGTATTTT.